A single sample gave rise to the 10 T cell receptor beta chains below, sequenced in a study of tumor-infiltrating lymphocytes in oesophageal squamous cell carcinoma. In TCRdb, the PCR reads were re-called with MiXCR into one record per CDR3 protein. The sample carries tens of thousands of distinct CDR3 sequences, approximately 34% recorded once. The sequenced sample was esophageal tumor tissue. The receptors here all came from a female donor with esophageal squamous cell carcinoma.

The V gene is TRBV11-1, the J gene TRBJ2-3, with D unresolved. In germline, CDR1 is SGHAT, CDR2 FQDESV (reference sequence). Trimming shortened V by 2 bases and J by 11 bases, and 17 bases separated the two germline ends. The CDR3 loop spans 14 amino acids. The CDR3 nucleotides read TGTGCCAGCAGCTTACAGACGATCACCTACGAGCAGTATTTT. Translating it yields CASSLQTITYEQYF.

This clonotype was observed many times. The chain employs TRBV6-1 and TRBJ1-5; D is perhaps TRBD1 (6 bases). Germline assignment: CDR1 MNHNS and CDR2 SASEGT. There are 15 residues in the CDR3. Trimming stripped 7 bases from V and 4 bases from J, with 17 bases between. Here the CDR3 reads CASKNPGERNQPQHF. CDR3 sequence (DNA): TGTGCCAGCAAAAACCCAGGGGAGAGGAATCAGCCCCAGCATTTT.

The count of this clonotype is one. J is TRBJ2-5 and V is TRBV6-8; 11 nucleotides match TRBD2. This CDR3 region has 15 residues. V gave up 5 bases and J gave up 6 bases; unmatched junction bases: 8. Germline V gives CDR1 MNHGY, CDR2 SAAAGT. The CDR3 nucleotides are TGTGCCAGCAGTCCGTCACTAGCGGGAGCCAAGACCCAGTACTTC. It translates to CASSPSLAGAKTQYF.

V usage is TRBV12-3 or TRBV12-4 and J usage is TRBJ2-6; tentatively, D is TRBD2 (5 bases). This CDR3 is 15 amino acids long. Trimming stripped 7 bases from V and 4 bases from J, with 14 bases between. The CDR3 reads CASKGRGSGANVLTF. The CDR3 nucleotides read TGTGCCAGCAAGGGCCGCGGGTCCGGGGCCAACGTCCTGACTTTC.

The rearrangement uses TRBV2 and TRBJ2-1, with 9 bases identical to TRBD1. The CDR3 runs to 13 residues. The germline V gene encodes CDR1 SNHLY and CDR2 FYNNEI. The junction had 0 bases not matched to a gene; V was cut back by 3 bases and J by 6 bases. The CDR3 sequence is CASSEGQGNEQFF. The CDR3 DNA follows: TGTGCCAGCAGTGAGGGACAGGGCAATGAGCAGTTCTTC.

The J gene is TRBJ2-1, the V gene TRBV29-1; a weak D match, TRBD2 (6 bases). Germline CDR1 is SQVTM and CDR2 is ANQGSEA. CDR3 length: 16 residues. Trimming took 6 bases from V and 4 from J, leaving 22 bases between them. DNA of the CDR3: TGCAGCGTGGCTTCATGGGGCGGGGACCCGTACAATGAGCAGTTCTTC. It specifies CSVASWGGDPYNEQFF.

A word on this clonotype: With a much larger clone just one base away, this may be a read error. This rearrangement joins TRBV5-1 to TRBJ2-7, with 7 bases aligning to TRBD2. V trimming: 7 bases; J trimming: 7 bases; junction bases outside the gene matches: 17. The CDR3 is made up of 15 amino acids. Germline CDR1 is SGHRS and CDR2 is YFSETQ. The CDR3 protein is CASFCVASGYNEQYF. The CDR3 nucleotides read TGCGCCAGCTTCTGCGTGGCTAGCGGCTACAATGAGCAGTACTTC. Supplemented by reference TRBV5-1 and TRBJ2-7, the full variable domain reads KAGVTQTPRYLIKTRGQQVTLSCSPISGHRSVSWYQQTPGQGLQFLFEYFSETQRNKGNFPGRFSGRQFSNSRSEMNVSTLELGDSALYLCASFCVASGYNEQYFGPGTRLTVT.

The V gene is TRBV7-2, the J gene TRBJ2-4; the D is unclear. The J call is uncertain, as TRBJ2-7 better fits the DNA end. This CDR3 is built from 14 residues. CDR1 is SGHTA and CDR2 is FQGNSA in the germline V gene. CDR3 residues: CASSLDLAFYEQYF. CDR3 DNA: TGTGCCAGCAGCTTAGATTTGGCTTTCTACGAGCAGTACTTC.

The chain has TRBV10-2 and TRBJ1-3, with 8 bases identical to TRBD1. V shed 6 bases, J shed 1 base, and the junction held 8 bases outside the gene matches. The CDR3 runs to 16 residues. CDR1 is WSHSY and CDR2 is SAAADI in the germline V gene. CDR3 coding DNA: TGCGCCAGCAGCTCCGACAGGGGAGGGTCTGGAAACACCATATATTTT. It codes for CASSSDRGGSGNTIYF.

By frequency in the sample, this clonotype is medium-sized. This chain connects TRBV10-3 to TRBJ2-1; possibly TRBD2 for D (6 bases). V dropped 4 bases and J dropped 0 bases, with 16 bases sitting between them. This CDR3 comprises 17 residues. CDR1 and CDR2 from the germline V gene are ENHRY and SYGVKD. The CDR3 sequence: CAISGTLAPSSYNEQFF. In DNA form, the CDR3 reads TGTGCCATCAGTGGTACTCTAGCGCCGAGCTCCTACAATGAGCAGTTCTTC.